Listed below are T cell receptor beta chains from one sample, sequenced in a study of CD4 T cells in relation to SARS-CoV-2 and coronaviruses. Assay used: immunoSEQ multiplex PCR; TCRdb lists only in-frame clones, some missing. This repertoire shows some 40,000 clones, approximately 83% found once; its top ten account for over 3%. The sequenced sample consisted of memory CD4+ T cells from PBMCs. These receptor sequences come from an adult with COVID-19. Each CDR3 is given with its conserved first and last residue.

j_gene,v_gene,len,CDR3aa
TRBJ2-5,TRBV5-5,14,CASSPLAGEETQYF
TRBJ1-1,TRBV30,16,CAWSPGYEGRGTEAFF
TRBJ1-6,TRBV28,14,CASNFGLFSSPLHF
TRBJ2-5,TRBV19,16,CASSKLAGGSQETQYF
TRBJ2-2,TRBV28,16,CASSNHTGRNTGELFF
TRBJ1-6,TRBV2,14,CASRVQGYNSPLHF
TRBJ2-7,TRBV27,15,CASRELAGGRYEQYF
TRBJ1-1,TRBV6-4,15,CASSDGYRANTEAFF
TRBJ2-1,TRBV5-1,15,CASSFRQGGADEQFF
TRBJ2-5,TRBV5-1,14,CASSFIPSQETQYF
TRBJ1-5,TRBV7-8,15,CASSPGQGRNQPQHF
TRBJ2-7,TRBV27,14,CASSLYGTTYEQYF
TRBJ2-6,TRBV6-6,16,CASSYSGGTGANVLTF
TRBJ2-1,TRBV2,18,CASSPGLAGAVPYNEQFF
TRBJ2-7,TRBV7-2,16,CASSEIESDGFYEQYF